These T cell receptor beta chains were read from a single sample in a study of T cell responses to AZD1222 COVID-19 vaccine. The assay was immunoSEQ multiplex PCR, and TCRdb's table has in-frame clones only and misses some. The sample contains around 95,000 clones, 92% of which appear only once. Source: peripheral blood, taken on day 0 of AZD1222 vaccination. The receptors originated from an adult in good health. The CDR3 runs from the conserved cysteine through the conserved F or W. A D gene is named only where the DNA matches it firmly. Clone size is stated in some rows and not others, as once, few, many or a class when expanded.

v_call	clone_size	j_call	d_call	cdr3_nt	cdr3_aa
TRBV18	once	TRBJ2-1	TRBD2	TGTGCCAGCTCACCACCCCCGGTCGGACTAGCGGGAGCGAATGAGCAGTTCTTC	CASSPPPVGLAGANEQFF
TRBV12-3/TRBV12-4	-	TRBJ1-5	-	TGTGCCAGCAGTTGGGATAATCAGCCCCAGCATTTT	CASSWDNQPQHF
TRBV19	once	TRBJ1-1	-	TGTGCCAGTAGTATAGCCAGGAACACTGAAGCTTTCTTT	CASSIARNTEAFF
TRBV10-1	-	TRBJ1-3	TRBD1	TGCGCCAGCAGTGAGCTAGGGGGCAGGCGGCCCAACTTACCTGGAAACACCATATATTTT	CASSELGGRRPNLPGNTIYF
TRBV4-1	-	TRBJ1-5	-	TGCGCCAGCAGCCAAGAAGGAAGGGTGGGGAATCAGCCCCAGCATTTT	CASSQEGRVGNQPQHF
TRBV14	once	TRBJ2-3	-	TGTGCCAGCAGCCAAGATCTTGAGGGATGGGATACGCAGTATTTT	CASSQDLEGWDTQYF
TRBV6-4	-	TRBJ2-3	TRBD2	TGTGCCAGCAGCAGACTAGCTGAAGTCCTAAGCACAGATACGCAGTATTTT	CASSRLAEVLSTDTQYF
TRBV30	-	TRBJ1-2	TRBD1	TGTGCCTGGAGTGGATGGGGACAGATAAACTATGGCTACACCTTC	CAWSGWGQINYGYTF
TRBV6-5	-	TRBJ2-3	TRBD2	TGTGCCAGCAGTTACGGTGCGGGAGCTGGTGATACGCAGTATTTT	CASSYGAGAGDTQYF
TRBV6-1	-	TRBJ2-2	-	TGTGCCAGCAGTGAAAAGGACTACCGGAACGGGGAGCTGTTTTTT	CASSEKDYRNGELFF
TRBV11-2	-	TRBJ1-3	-	TGTGCCAGCAGCCTAGGGGTTTTTGGAAACACCATATATTTT	CASSLGVFGNTIYF
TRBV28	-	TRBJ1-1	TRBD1	TGTGCCAGCGGCCGGACAGGGGATATTTCTGAAGCTTTCTTT	CASGRTGDISEAFF
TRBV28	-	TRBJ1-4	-	TGTGCCAGCAGTTTTAGGGGACCCGGTCCAACTAATGAAAAACTGTTTTTT	CASSFRGPGPTNEKLFF
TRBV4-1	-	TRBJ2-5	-	TGCGCCAGCAGCCCCTTAGAACCCGGGGAGACCCAGTACTTC	CASSPLEPGETQYF
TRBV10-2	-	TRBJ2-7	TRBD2	TGCGCCAGCAGTGTCAGGCTAGCGGGCGACGAGCAGTACTTC	CASSVRLAGDEQYF
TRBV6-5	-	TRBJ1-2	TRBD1	TGTGCCAGCACCGACAGGGGGGCGAGAAACTATGGCTACACCTTC	CASTDRGARNYGYTF
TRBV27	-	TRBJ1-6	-	TGTGCCAGCAGTTTATCGGTTTTGTCACCCCTCCACTTT	CASSLSVLSPLHF
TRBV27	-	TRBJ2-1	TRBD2	TGTGCCAGCAGTTTATTTAGGACTAGCGGGGTCAATGAGCAGTTCTTC	CASSLFRTSGVNEQFF
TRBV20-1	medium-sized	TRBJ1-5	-	TGCAGTGCTAGTGTCGGCAGGGGCGGACAGCCCCAGCATTTT	CSASVGRGGQPQHF